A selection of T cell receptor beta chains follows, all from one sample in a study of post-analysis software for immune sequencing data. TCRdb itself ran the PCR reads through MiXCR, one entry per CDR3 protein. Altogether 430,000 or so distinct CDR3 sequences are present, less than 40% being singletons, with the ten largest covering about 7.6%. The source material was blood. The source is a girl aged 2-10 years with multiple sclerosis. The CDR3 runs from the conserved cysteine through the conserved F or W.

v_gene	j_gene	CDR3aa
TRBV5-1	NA	CASSSGLWGSGREETQYF
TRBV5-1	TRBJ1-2	CASSTGTGTFYGYTF
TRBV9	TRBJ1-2	CASSVGDSINGYTF
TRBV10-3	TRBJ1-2	CAIRPESYYGYTF
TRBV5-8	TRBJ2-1	CASSLELGFYSCNEQFF
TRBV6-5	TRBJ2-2	CASSYEAPGELFF
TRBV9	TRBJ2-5	CASSALSRGTETQYF
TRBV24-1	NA	CATSGGGAVYEQYF
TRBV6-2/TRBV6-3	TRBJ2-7	CASSDAGTGGYEQYF
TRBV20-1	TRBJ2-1	CSASFSVEQFF
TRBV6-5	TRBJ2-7	CASSPRRAGSSYEQYF
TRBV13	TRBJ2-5	CASSALRARVWETQYF
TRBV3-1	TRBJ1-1	CASSTSGTDEAFF
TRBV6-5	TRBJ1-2	CASSSLGTALTYGYTF
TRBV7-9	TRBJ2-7	CASSSDGWTYEQYF
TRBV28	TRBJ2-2	CASSRRLSRTFKNTGELFF
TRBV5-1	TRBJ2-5	CASSLPFWFQETQYF
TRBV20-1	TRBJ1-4	CSARPTSTNEKLFF
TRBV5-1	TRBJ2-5	CASSHVLDGTGQETQYF
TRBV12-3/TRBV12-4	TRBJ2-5	CASSFQGLETQYF
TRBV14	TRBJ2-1	CASSQVEEIRSYNEQFF
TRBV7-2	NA	CASGPPGLETQYF
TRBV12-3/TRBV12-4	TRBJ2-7	CASSLLRGYEQYF
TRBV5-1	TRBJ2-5	CASSLPGLAGGYNEQYF
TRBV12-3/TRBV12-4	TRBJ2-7	CASSWGRTLYEQYF
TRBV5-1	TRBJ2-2	CASSLSELGELFF
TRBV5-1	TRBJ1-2	CASSFRGVRGYTF
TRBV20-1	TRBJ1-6	CSAVSSYNSPLHF
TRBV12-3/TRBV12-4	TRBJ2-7	CASSLGLGTYEQYF
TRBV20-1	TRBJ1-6	CSAREMEYSYNSPLHF
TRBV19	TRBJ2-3	CASRLLGQGRGDTQYF
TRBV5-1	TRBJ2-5	CASSKTSEGETQYF
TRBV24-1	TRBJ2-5	CATSDDSFQERTQYF
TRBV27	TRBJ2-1	CASTSRAGEVNEQFF
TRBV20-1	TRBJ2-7	CSAREDRGVREQYF
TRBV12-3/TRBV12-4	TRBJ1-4	CASSFLSTNEKLFF
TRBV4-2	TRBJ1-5	CASSQETGVNQPQHF
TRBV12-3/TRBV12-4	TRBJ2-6	CASKSMGSGANVLTF
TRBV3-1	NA	CASSQDRKGPGWGETQYF
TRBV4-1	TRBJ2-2	CASSQGWGGGELFF
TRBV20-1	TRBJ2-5	CSALDRGQETQYF
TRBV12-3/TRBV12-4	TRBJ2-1	CASSMTSGGYNEQFF
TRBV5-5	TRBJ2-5	CASTGGQLQETQYF
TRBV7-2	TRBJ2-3	CASSLTVWRPDTQYF
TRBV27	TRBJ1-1	CASSLSITWGDTEAFF